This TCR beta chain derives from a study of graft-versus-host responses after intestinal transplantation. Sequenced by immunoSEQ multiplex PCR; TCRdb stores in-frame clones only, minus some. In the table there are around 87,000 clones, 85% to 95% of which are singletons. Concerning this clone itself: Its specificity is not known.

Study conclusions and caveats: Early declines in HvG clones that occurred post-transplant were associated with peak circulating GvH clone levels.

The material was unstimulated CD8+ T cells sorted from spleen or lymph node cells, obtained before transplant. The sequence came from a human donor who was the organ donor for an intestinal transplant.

For the CDR3, the DNA is TGTGCCAGCAGCTTGGCTAGCGGGGGGATAAATGAGCAGTTCTTC. This translates into CASSLASGGINEQFF. The chain employs TRBV5-5 and TRBJ2-1; 11 nucleotides align to TRBD2. The CDR3 covers 15 residues. Germline CDR1 is SGHKS and CDR2 is YYEKEE (reference sequence). V shed 0 bases, J shed 7 bases, and the junction held 3 bases outside the gene matches.